This passage covers 20 T cell receptor beta chains from one sample sequenced in a study of T cell repertoires in cytomegalovirus infection. Each CDR3 protein is one row after TCRdb ran MiXCR on the reads. The table shows approximately 500,000 distinct CDR3 sequences, with approximately 15% occurring only once. The sequenced sample was CD8+ T cells from PBMCs. These receptors were collected from a human donor in good health (CMV status not recorded). Some clones in this sample may be carry-over from other donors' samples.

Many counts were recorded for this clonotype. The chain is built from TRBV28 and TRBJ2-3; 10 bases are a match to TRBD2. V lost 2 bases and J lost 1; bases outside the gene matches: 3. The CDR3 loop spans 16 amino acids. Germline CDR1 MDHEN, CDR2 SYDVKM. The CDR3 coding sequence is TGTGCCAGCAGTTTAATAGCGGGAGGTGGCACAGATACGCAGTATTTT. This encodes CASSLIAGGGTDTQYF.

Many counts were recorded for this clonotype. The genes are TRBV11-2 and TRBJ1-1, with D possibly matching TRBD1 (5 bases). Germline CDR1 and CDR2: SGHAT and FQNNGV. Between the trimmed V and J ends, which lost 0 bases and 0 bases, there was a span of 14 bases. The CDR3 is 17 residues long. CDR3 DNA sequence: TGTGCCAGCAGCTTAGAGGCCGAGGGACCCATGAACACTGAAGCTTTCTTT. Amino acid sequence: CASSLEAEGPMNTEAFF.

This clonotype was seen ten or more times. The gene calls are TRBV7-6 and TRBJ2-2, with TRBD1 matching over 9 bases. The CDR3 loop spans 16 amino acids. The germline gives CDR1 SGHVS, CDR2 FNYEAQ. V lost 5 bases to trimming and J lost 5 bases; unmatched junction nucleotides: 9. The CDR3 protein is CASSQKTGGLTGELFF. DNA for the CDR3: TGTGCCAGCAGCCAAAAGACAGGGGGGTTAACCGGGGAGCTGTTTTTT.

This clonotype has more than one count but fewer than ten. The rearrangement joins TRBV15 to TRBJ1-4, with D possibly being TRBD1 (5 bases). V gave up 1 base and J gave up 4 bases, with 7 bases separating them. The CDR3 is 14 residues long. CDR1 is LNHNV, CDR2 YYDKDF, per germline (reference sequence). The CDR3 spells CATSRGQFNEKLFF. CDR3 in DNA: TGTGCCACCAGCAGAGGACAGTTTAATGAAAAACTGTTTTTT.

In this sample, this clonotype turned up many times. J is TRBJ2-7 and V is TRBV7-9, with 7 bases lining up with TRBD2. From germline, CDR1 is SEHNR and CDR2 FQNEAQ (reference sequence). Trimming took 5 bases from V and 4 from J; bases not matched to a gene: 5. The CDR3 loop spans 13 amino acids. The CDR3 bases are TGTGCCAGCAGCCAAGCGGGAATTTACGAGCAGTACTTC. This translates into CASSQAGIYEQYF.

As concerns this clonotype: The conserved closing phenylalanine or tryptophan is absent in this CDR3, likely reflecting a read error. Because the CDR3's place on the DNA is in doubt, the DNA is left out and the CDR3 is given as listed by TCRdb. CDR3 region: CASSQRGGDFL. The V call is TRBV2, the J call TRBJ2-1; whether TRBD2, the table's D call, matches the DNA was not checked. The CDR3 extends over 11 residues, inclusive of both ends. Germline loops: CDR1 SNHLY, CDR2 FYNNEI.

The chain carries TRBV4-1 and TRBJ1-1; no reliable D call. The V end was cut by 5 bases, the J end by 6 bases, with 13 bases between. This CDR3 is built from 13 residues. CDR1 and CDR2 (germline): MGHRA, YSYEKL. CDR3: CASSFETGAEAFF. CDR3 in DNA: TGCGCCAGCAGCTTCGAGACTGGCGCTGAAGCTTTCTTT.

This clonotype was found many times. This chain joins TRBV25-1 and TRBJ2-3, with TRBD2 identical over 10 bases. The V and J ends lost 1 base and 2 bases, in that order; junction bases with no gene match: 3. The CDR3 extends over 16 amino acids. Germline V gene data show CDR1 as MGHDK and CDR2 as SYGVNS. This CDR3 is CASSESGLANTDTQYF. In nucleotides, the CDR3 is TGTGCCAGCAGTGAATCGGGACTAGCGAACACAGATACGCAGTATTTT.

Many counts were recorded for this clonotype. The chain carries TRBV10-3 and TRBJ1-1; 8 nucleotides match TRBD1. CDR1 is ENHRY, CDR2 SYGVKD, per germline. The CDR3 totals 15 residues. J gave up 3 bases and V 2 bases, and 5 bases lay outside the gene matches. The CDR3 protein is CAISEVSGGHTEAFF. In nucleotides, the CDR3 is TGTGCCATCAGTGAGGTATCAGGGGGCCACACTGAAGCTTTCTTT.

This clonotype was observed at least ten times. The V and J genes are TRBV7-6 and TRBJ1-1; possibly TRBD1 for D (6 bases). The CDR3 is made up of 13 amino acids. CDR1 and CDR2 (germline): SGHVS, FNYEAQ. The germline V and J ends were trimmed by 4 bases and 4 bases, with 10 bases remaining between them. The CDR3 sequence: CASSWGAFTEAFF. CDR3 in DNA: TGTGCCAGCAGCTGGGGGGCATTCACTGAAGCTTTCTTT.

In its sample, this clonotype was seen many times. The V gene is TRBV11-2, the J gene TRBJ1-6; the D is unclear. Germline assignment: CDR1 SGHAT and CDR2 FQNNGV. The CDR3 contains 12 residues. Trimming took 0 bases from V and 10 from J, leaving 4 bases between them. The CDR3 sequence: CASSLEGSPLHF. Here the CDR3 DNA reads TGTGCCAGCAGCTTAGAAGGGTCACCCCTCCACTTT.

V is TRBV9 and J is TRBJ2-1; 8 bases match TRBD2. CDR3 length: 15 residues. Germline lookup yields CDR1 SGDLS and CDR2 YYNGEE. With V trimmed by 0 bases and J by 7 bases, 6 bases remained unmatched. CDR3 amino acids: CASSVDGRAGNEQFF. CDR3 DNA: TGTGCCAGCAGCGTAGACGGGAGGGCCGGGAATGAGCAGTTCTTC.

There are a few counts of this clonotype. The chain is built from TRBV3-1 and TRBJ2-5, with D uncertain. CDR3 length equals 12 residues. The germline V and J ends were trimmed by 1 base and 4 bases, with 4 bases remaining between them. Per germline, CDR1 LGHDT and CDR2 YNNKEL (reference sequence). The CDR3 sequence: CASSQVSETQYF. In DNA, the CDR3 is TGTGCCAGCAGCCAAGTTTCAGAGACCCAGTACTTC.

This clonotype was picked up many times. The rearrangement uses TRBV6-2 or TRBV6-3 and TRBJ2-1; D could derive from TRBD1 or TRBD2 (5 bases each). V lost 4 bases to trimming and J lost 4 bases, with 14 bases between them. Germline CDR1 MNHEY, CDR2 SVGEGT. The CDR3 totals 15 residues. CDR3: CASSLRQLAYNEQFF. CDR3 coding DNA: TGTGCCAGCAGTTTGCGACAGCTAGCTTACAATGAGCAGTTCTTC.

This clonotype occurred a few times. J is TRBJ1-5 and V is TRBV24-1; D uncertain. Germline V gene sequence: CDR1 KGHDR, CDR2 SFDVKD. V was cut by 3 bases and J by 5 bases, with 25 bases left in between. This CDR3 comprises 19 residues. CDR3 region: CATSDVWAGRAIFDQPQHF. The CDR3, as DNA: TGTGCCACCAGTGATGTTTGGGCAGGTAGAGCAATTTTCGATCAGCCCCAGCATTTT.

This clonotype was observed a single time. A junction boundary mismatches the germline segment, possibly from a read error. The genes are TRBV6-2 or TRBV6-3 and TRBJ2-2; perhaps TRBD2 as D (5 bases). This CDR3 is 15 amino acids long. Germline V lookup: CDR1 MNHEY, CDR2 SVGEGT. In nucleotides, the CDR3 is TGTGCCAGCAGTCCTCGGACTTTCTACACCAGGGAGCTGTTTTTT. Its protein product is CASSPRTFYTRELFF.

This chain connects TRBV20-1 to TRBJ1-5, with 9 positions matching TRBD1. The junction had 5 bases not matched to a gene; V was cut back by 3 bases and J by 2 bases. CDR1 is DFQATT and CDR2 is SNEGSKA in the germline V gene (reference sequence). The CDR3 is 15 amino acids. The CDR3 region is CSASTGGFGNQPQHF. The CDR3 region has the DNA TGCAGTGCTAGCACAGGGGGCTTTGGCAATCAGCCCCAGCATTTT.

With respect to this clonotype: A much bigger clone sits one base away, suggesting this may be a read error. The genes are TRBV7-3 and TRBJ2-4; TRBD1 matches 10 bases. This CDR3 region has 16 residues. CDR1 and CDR2 (germline): SGHTA, FQGTGA. DNA for the CDR3: TGTGCCAGCAGCCCTAGACAGGGGGCGGCCAAAAACATTGAGTACTTC. It codes for CASSPRQGAAKNIEYF.

Many counts were recorded for this clonotype. The chain employs TRBV10-3 and TRBJ1-1; D is uncertain. This CDR3 is built from 13 residues. Germline V gives CDR1 ENHRY, CDR2 SYGVKD. Trimming took off 7 bases at V and 1 base at J, with 10 bases between the two ends. The CDR3 spells CAITLAENTEAFF. The CDR3 bases are TGTGCCATCACTCTTGCCGAGAACACTGAAGCTTTCTTT.

In this sample, this clonotype turned up a few times. CDR3 sequence reads: CASSIEAGNGGYTF. The CDR3, as DNA: TGTGCCAGTAGTATAGAGGCAGGGAACGGGGGCTACACCTTC. This chain connects TRBV19 to TRBJ1-2; a possible D gene is TRBD1 (5 bases). This CDR3 region has 14 residues. Trimming left V 0 bases short and J 8 bases short, with 13 bases between. Germline V CDR1 and CDR2: LNHDA, SQIVND (reference sequence).